This T cell receptor beta chain was documented in a study of cytomegalovirus exposure and HLA in healthy donors. Study findings and constraints: TCR beta sequences reportedly predicted most subjects' HLA-A and HLA-B alleles accurately.

Per the germline V gene, CDR1 is LNHDA and CDR2 is SQIVND (reference sequence). Deletions cut 5 bases from V and 0 bases from J, with 8 bases between. The CDR3 runs 14 residues. As concerns this clone: No antigen is known for it.

The PCR employed 60 Vbeta primers together with 13 Jbeta primers. This table comes from immunoSEQ multiplex PCR, and its TCRdb copy is limited to in-frame clones, with some not included. The data contain about 150,000 clones, 60% to 80% of them seen just once; the ten biggest clones take up 13% to 15%. This chain joins TRBV19 and TRBJ1-3, with a weak D call TRBD1 (5 bases). Sequencing was performed on PBMCs. The clonotype was recovered from a woman between 40 and 50 years old in good health and CMV-seronegative. The CDR3 loop is CASSRDYSGNTIYF. As DNA, the CDR3 is TGTGCCAGTAGTCGGGACTACTCTGGAAACACCATATATTTT. Variable domain in full (rest from reference TRBV19 and TRBJ1-3): DGGITQSPKYLFRKEGQNVTLSCEQNLNHDAMYWYRQDPGQGLRLIYYSQIVNDFQKGDIAEGYSVSREKKESFPLTVTSAQKNPTAFYLCASSRDYSGNTIYFGEGSWLTVV.